Below, 3 T cell receptor beta chains from the same sample are listed, as sequenced in a study of blood T cell repertoires in COVID-19. TCRdb's table, derived via immunoSEQ multiplex PCR, lists solely in-frame clones and lacks some. The data contain more than 150,000 clones, more than 75% of them seen just once; the ten biggest clones take up roughly 14%. The sequencing sample was made of PBMCs or T cells enriched from blood (not recorded which). The source of these receptors is a man aged 60 to 69 who had been exposed to COVID-19.

In this sample, this clone turned up a few times. V is TRBV19 and J is TRBJ2-3; the D is unclear. CDR1 is LNHDA, CDR2 SQIVND, per germline (reference sequence). This CDR3 has 16 amino acids. The V and J ends lost 6 bases and 0 bases respectively, with 16 bases between them. CDR3 amino acids: CASSPLGLPSTDTQYF. DNA of the CDR3: TGTGCCAGTAGCCCGCTAGGCTTACCTAGCACAGATACGCAGTATTTT.

The rearrangement joins TRBV19 to TRBJ2-7, with 12 bases identical to TRBD1. Trimming cost V 5 bases and J 1 base; bases outside gene matches: 6. Germline V gene sequence: CDR1 LNHDA, CDR2 SQIVND (reference sequence). The CDR3 consists of 16 residues. CDR3 protein: CASSPGTGGLSYEQYF. In DNA, the CDR3 is TGTGCCAGTAGTCCGGGGACAGGGGGCCTATCCTACGAGCAGTACTTC.

The rearrangement links TRBV5-4 to TRBJ2-1; a weak D match, TRBD2 (6 bases). V was trimmed by 1 base and J by 7 bases, leaving 9 bases between them. CDR1 is SGHNT, CDR2 YYREEE, per germline (reference sequence). This CDR3 comprises 13 residues. DNA for the CDR3: TGTGCCAGCAGCTTGCCTAGCGTAAATGAGCAGTTCTTC. Translation: CASSLPSVNEQFF.